The T cell receptor (beta chain) described here comes from a study of control samples from healthy donors and cancer patients. This clone has a single count. V dropped 5 bases and J dropped 5 bases, with 15 bases sitting between them. The CDR3 sequence is 13 residues long. CDR1 and CDR2 (germline): SQVTM, ANQGSEA. Produced via immunoSEQ multiplex PCR; TCRdb's table is partial and in-frame only. The sample lists around 100,000 clones; around nine tenths were seen once. The chain links TRBV29-1 to TRBJ2-5; TRBD1 or TRBD2 may be the D gene (6 bases each). The sequenced material came from PBMCs. This sequence was found in a man between 60 and 70 years old with lung cancer. In nucleotides, the CDR3 is TGCAGCGTTTTGACCGGGGGCACCGAGACCCAGTACTTC. Protein sequence: CSVLTGGTETQYF.